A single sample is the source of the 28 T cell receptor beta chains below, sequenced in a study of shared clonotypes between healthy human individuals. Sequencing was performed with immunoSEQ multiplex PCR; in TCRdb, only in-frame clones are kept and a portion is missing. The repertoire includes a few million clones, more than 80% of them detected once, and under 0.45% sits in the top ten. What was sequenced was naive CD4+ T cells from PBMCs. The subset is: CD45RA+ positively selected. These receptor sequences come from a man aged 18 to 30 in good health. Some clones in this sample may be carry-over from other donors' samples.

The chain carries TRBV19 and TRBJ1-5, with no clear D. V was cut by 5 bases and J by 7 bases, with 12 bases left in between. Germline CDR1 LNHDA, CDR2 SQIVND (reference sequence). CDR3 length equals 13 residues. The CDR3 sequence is CASSRGYGQPQHF. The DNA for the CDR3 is TGTGCCAGTAGTCGGGGTTATGGGCAGCCCCAGCATTTT.

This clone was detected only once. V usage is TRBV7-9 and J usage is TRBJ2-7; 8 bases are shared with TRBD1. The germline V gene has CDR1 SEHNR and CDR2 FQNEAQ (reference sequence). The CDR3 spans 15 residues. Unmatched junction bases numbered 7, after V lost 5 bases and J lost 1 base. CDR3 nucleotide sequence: TGTGCCAGCAGCCGCGACAGGGGATGGTCCTACGAGCAGTACTTC. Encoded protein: CASSRDRGWSYEQYF.

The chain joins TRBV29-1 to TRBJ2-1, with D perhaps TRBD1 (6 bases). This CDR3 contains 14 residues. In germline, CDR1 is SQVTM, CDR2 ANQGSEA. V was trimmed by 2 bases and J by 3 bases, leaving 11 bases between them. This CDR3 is CSVEPDRIYNEQFF. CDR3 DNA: TGCAGCGTTGAACCCGACAGGATCTACAATGAGCAGTTCTTC.

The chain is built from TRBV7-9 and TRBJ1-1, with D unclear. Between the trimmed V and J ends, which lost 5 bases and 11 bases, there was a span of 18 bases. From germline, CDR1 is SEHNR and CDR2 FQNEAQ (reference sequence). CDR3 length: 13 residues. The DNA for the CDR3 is TGTGCCAGCAGCCCCCCCGGACCCGGGGTTGCTTTCTTT. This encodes CASSPPGPGVAFF.

This CDR3 is CASSSFRGYEQYF. CDR3 coding DNA: TGTGCCAGCAGTAGTTTTAGGGGCTACGAGCAGTACTTC. This chain joins TRBV6-5 and TRBJ2-7; D perhaps matches TRBD1 (5 bases). Per germline, CDR1 MNHEY and CDR2 SVGAGI. Trimming pared 5 bases from V and 3 bases from J, leaving 11 bases between. This CDR3 has 13 residues.

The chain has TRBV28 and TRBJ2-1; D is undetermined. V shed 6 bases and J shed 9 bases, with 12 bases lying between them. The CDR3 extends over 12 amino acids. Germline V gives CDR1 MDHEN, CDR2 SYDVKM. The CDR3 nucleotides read TGTGCCAGCAGCCCCACTCATGGTGAGCAGTTCTTC. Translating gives CASSPTHGEQFF.

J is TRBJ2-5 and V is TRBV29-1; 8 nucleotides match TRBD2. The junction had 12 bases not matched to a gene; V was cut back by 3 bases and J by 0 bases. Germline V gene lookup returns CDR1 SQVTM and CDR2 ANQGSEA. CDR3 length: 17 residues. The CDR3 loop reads CSVEVDSGNIHQETQYF. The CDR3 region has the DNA TGCAGCGTTGAGGTGGATAGCGGGAACATTCACCAAGAGACCCAGTACTTC.

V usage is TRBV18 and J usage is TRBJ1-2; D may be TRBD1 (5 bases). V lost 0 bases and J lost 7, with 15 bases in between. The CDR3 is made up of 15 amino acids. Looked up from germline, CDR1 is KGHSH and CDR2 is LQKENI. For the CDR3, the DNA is TGTGCCAGCTCACCACCCTCAGGGATCGTTGGTGGCTACACCTTC. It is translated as CASSPPSGIVGGYTF. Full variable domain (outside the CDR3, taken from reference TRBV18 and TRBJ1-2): NAGVMQNPRHLVRRRGQEARLRCSPMKGHSHVYWYRQLPEEGLKFMVYLQKENIIDESGMPKERFSAEFPKEGPSILRIQQVVRGDSAAYFCASSPPSGIVGGYTFGSGTRLTVV.

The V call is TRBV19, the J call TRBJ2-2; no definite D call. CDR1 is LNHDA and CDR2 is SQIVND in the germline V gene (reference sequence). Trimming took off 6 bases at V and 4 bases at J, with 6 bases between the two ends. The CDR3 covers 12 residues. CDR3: CASRNSTGELFF. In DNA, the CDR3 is TGTGCCAGTAGGAACAGCACCGGGGAGCTGTTTTTT.

The CDR3 coding sequence is TGTGCCACCCGGGGGGACATTAACACCGGGGAGCTGTTTTTT. Translation gives CATRGDINTGELFF. This sequence joins TRBV15 and TRBJ2-2; perhaps TRBD2 as D (7 bases). Trimming left V 8 bases short and J 2 bases short, with 12 bases between. The length of the CDR3 is 14 residues. CDR1 LNHNV and CDR2 YYDKDF come from the germline V gene (reference sequence).

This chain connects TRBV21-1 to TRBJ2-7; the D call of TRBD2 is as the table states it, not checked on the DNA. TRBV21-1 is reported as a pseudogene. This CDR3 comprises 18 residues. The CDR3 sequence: CASSKGGSVAGEDYEQYF. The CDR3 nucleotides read TGTGCCAGCAGCAAAGGGGGCTCTGTAGCGGGAGAGGACTACGAGCAGTACTTC.

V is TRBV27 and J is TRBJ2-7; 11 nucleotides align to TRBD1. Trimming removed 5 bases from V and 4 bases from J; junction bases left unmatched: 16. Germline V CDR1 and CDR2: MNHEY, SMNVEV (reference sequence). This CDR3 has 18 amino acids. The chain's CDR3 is CASSPRTGGSPFLYEQYF. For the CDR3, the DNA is TGTGCCAGCAGTCCCCGGACAGGGGGCTCCCCCTTTCTATACGAGCAGTACTTC.

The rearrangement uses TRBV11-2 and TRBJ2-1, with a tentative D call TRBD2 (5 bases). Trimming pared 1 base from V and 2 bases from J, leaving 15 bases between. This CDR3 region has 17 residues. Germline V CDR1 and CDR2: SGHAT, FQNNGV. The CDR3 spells CASSLAYSRAAYNEQFF. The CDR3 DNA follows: TGTGCCAGCAGCTTAGCGTATTCGCGGGCCGCCTACAATGAGCAGTTCTTC. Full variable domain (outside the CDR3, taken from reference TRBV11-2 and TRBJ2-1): EAGVAQSPRYKIIEKRQSVAFWCNPISGHATLYWYQQILGQGPKLLIQFQNNGVVDDSQLPKDRFSAERLKGVDSTLKIQPAKLEDSAVYLCASSLAYSRAAYNEQFFGPGTRLTVL.

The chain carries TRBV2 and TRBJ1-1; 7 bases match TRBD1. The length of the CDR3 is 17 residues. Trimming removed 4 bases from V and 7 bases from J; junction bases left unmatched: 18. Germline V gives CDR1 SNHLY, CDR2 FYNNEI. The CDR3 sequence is CASSVSGRGVWSVEAFF. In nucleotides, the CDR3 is TGTGCCAGCAGTGTTTCCGGCAGGGGGGTATGGAGCGTTGAAGCTTTCTTT.

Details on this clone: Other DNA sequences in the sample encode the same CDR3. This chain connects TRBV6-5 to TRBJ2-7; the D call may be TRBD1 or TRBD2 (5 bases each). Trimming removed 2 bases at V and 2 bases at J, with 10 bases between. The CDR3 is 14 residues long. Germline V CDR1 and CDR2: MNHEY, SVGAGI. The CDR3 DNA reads TGTGCCAGCAGTTACGGGCAGGGAGCCTACGAGCAGTACTTC. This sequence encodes CASSYGQGAYEQYF.

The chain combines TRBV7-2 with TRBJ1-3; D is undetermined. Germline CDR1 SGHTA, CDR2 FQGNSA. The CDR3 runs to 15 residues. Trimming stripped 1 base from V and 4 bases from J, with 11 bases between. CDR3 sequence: CASSLGSQPGNTIYF. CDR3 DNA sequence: TGTGCCAGCAGCTTAGGTAGTCAGCCAGGAAACACCATATATTTT.

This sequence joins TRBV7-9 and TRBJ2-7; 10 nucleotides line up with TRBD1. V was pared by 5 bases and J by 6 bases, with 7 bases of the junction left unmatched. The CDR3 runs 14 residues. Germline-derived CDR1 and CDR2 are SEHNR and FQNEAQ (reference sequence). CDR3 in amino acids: CASSPWTGGGEQYF. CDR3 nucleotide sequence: TGTGCCAGCAGCCCGTGGACAGGGGGAGGCGAGCAGTACTTC.

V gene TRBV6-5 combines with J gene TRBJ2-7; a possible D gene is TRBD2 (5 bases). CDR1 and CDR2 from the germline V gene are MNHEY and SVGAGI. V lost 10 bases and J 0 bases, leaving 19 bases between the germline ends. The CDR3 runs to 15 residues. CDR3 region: CATSTGGTYSYEQYF. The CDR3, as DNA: TGTGCCACCTCTACTGGAGGAACTTACTCCTACGAGCAGTACTTC.

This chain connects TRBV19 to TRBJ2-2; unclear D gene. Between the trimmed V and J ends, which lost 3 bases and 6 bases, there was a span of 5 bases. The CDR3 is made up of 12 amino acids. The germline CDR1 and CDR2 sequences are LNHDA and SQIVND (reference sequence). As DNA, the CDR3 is TGTGCCAGTAGTATCGGTCCCGGGGAGCTGTTTTTT. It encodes CASSIGPGELFF.

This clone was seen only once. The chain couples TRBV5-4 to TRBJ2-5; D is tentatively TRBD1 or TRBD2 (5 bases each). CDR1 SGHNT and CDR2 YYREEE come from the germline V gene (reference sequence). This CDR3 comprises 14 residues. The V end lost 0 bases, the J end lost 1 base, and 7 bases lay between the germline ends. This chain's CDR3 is CASSLGGIQETQYF. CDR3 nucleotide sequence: TGTGCCAGCAGCTTGGGGGGGATCCAAGAGACCCAGTACTTC.

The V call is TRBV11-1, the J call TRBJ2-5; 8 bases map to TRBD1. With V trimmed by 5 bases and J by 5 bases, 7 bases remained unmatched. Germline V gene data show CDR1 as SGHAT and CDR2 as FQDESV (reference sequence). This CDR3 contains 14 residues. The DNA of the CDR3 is TGTGCCAGCAGCGCGGACAGGGTACGCGAGACCCAGTACTTC. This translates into CASSADRVRETQYF.

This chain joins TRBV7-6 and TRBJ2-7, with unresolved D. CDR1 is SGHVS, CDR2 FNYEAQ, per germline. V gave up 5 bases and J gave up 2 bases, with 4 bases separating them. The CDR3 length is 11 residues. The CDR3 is CASSNTYEQYF. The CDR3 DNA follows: TGTGCCAGCAGCAACACCTACGAGCAGTACTTC.

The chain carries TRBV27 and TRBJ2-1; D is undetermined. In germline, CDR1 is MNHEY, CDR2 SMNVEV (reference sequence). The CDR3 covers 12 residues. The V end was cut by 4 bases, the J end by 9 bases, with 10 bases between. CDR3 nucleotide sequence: TGTGCCAGCAGTTCAGCAGGCGGTGAGCAGTTCTTC. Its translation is CASSSAGGEQFF.

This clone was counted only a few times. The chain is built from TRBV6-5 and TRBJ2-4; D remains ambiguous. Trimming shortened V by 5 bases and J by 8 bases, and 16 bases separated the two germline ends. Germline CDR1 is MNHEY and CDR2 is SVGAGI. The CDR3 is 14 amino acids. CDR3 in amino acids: CASSRARATDIQYF. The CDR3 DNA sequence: TGTGCCAGCAGTCGTGCACGGGCGACGGACATTCAGTACTTC.

For the CDR3, the DNA is TGTGCCAGCATGGGCGCAAGGGTGACTGAAGCTTTCTTT. Amino acid sequence: CASMGARVTEAFF. V and J are TRBV6-1 and TRBJ1-1; D not certain. V dropped 7 bases and J dropped 5 bases, with 14 bases sitting between them. Germline CDR1 is MNHNS and CDR2 is SASEGT. This CDR3 has 13 residues.

CDR3 residues: CASSEGPDYGQFF. CDR3 coding DNA: TGTGCCAGCAGTGAGGGCCCCGATTACGGGCAGTTCTTC. The gene calls are TRBV6-1 and TRBJ2-1; no definite D call. Germline CDR1 is MNHNS and CDR2 is SASEGT. V was trimmed by 3 bases and J by 12 bases, leaving 15 bases between them. This CDR3 spans 13 amino acids.

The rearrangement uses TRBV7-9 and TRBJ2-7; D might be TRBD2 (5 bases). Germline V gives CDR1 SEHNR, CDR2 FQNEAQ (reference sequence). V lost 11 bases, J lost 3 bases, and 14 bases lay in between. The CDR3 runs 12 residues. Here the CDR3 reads CACGGGGYEQYF. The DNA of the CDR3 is TGTGCCTGCGGTGGAGGCGGCTACGAGCAGTACTTC. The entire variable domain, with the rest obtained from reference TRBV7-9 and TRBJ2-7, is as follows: DTGVSQNPRHKITKRGQNVTFRCDPISEHNRLYWYRQTLGQGPEFLTYFQNEAQLEKSRLLSDRFSAERPKGSFSTLEIQRTEQGDSAMYLCACGGGGYEQYFGPGTRLTVT.

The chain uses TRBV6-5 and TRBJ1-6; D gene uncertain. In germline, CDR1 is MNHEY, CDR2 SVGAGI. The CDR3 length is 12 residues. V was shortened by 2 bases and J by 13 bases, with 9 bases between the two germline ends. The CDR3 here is CASSYGPQPLHF. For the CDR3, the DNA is TGTGCCAGCAGTTACGGCCCCCAGCCCCTCCACTTT.